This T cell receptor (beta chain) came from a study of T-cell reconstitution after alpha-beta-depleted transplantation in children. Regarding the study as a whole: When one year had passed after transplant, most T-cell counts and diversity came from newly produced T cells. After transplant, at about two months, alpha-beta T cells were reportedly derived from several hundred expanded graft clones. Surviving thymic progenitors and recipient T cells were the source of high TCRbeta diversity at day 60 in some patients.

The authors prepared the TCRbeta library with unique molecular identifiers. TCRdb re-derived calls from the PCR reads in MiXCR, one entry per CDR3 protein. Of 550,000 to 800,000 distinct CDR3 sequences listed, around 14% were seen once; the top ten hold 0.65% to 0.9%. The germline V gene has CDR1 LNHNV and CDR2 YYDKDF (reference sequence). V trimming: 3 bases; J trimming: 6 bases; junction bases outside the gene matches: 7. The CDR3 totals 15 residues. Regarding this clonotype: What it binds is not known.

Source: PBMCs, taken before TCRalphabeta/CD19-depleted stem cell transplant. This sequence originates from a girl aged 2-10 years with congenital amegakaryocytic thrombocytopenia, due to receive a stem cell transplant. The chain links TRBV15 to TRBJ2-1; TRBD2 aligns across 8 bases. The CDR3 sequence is CATSSGLAIPNEQFF. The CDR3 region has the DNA TGTGCCACCAGCAGTGGACTAGCTATCCCCAATGAGCAGTTCTTC.